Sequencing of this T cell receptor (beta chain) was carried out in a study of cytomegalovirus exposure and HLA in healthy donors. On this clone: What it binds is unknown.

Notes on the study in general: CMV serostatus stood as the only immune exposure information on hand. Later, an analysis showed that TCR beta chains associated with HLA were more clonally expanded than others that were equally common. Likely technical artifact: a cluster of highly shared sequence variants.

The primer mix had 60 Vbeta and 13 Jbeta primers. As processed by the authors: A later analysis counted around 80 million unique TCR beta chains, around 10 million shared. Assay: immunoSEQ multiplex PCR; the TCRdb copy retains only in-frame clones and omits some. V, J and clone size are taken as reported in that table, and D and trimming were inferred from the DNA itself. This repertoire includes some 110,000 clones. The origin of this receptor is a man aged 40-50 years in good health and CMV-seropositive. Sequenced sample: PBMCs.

The CDR3 loop reads CASSAGQGAGANVLTF. The CDR3 DNA reads TGTGCCAGCAGTGCCGGACAGGGGGCTGGGGCCAACGTCCTGACTTTC. The chain uses TRBV2 and TRBJ2-6; 10 bases line up with TRBD1. This CDR3 is 16 amino acids long. Germline V gene sequence: CDR1 SNHLY, CDR2 FYNNEI. Trimming at V came to 4 bases and at J to 2 bases, leaving 2 bases not matched to a gene.